A selection of T cell receptor beta chains follows, all from one sample in a study of cytotoxic CD8 clonotypes in ibrutinib-treated CLL. Measured with immunoSEQ multiplex PCR; TCRdb has only the in-frame clones, and not every one. The sample holds some 300,000 clones, almost 80% seen once. The sequenced sample was PBMCs, obtained before ibrutinib treatment. The receptors here all came from a human donor with chronic lymphocytic leukemia. Each CDR3 is given with its conserved first and last residue. The order of the fields is V gene, D gene, J gene, clone size, CDR3 protein, CDR3 DNA. The D gene is left open where the match is weak. The size entry is marked missing in some rows and otherwise reads once, few, many or a size class.

TRBV5-1	NA	TRBJ2-7	NA	CASQRTAHSYEQYF	TGCGCCAGCCAAAGGACAGCCCACTCCTACGAGCAGTACTTC
TRBV28	TRBD2	TRBJ2-7	few	CASTVAGEGQYF	TGTGCCAGCACCGTAGCGGGAGAGGGGCAGTACTTC
TRBV27	TRBD2	TRBJ2-7	NA	CASSMTSGSAYEQYF	TGTGCCAGCAGTATGACTAGCGGGAGCGCCTACGAGCAGTACTTC
TRBV5-1	NA	TRBJ2-2	NA	CASSFTGDTGELFF	TGCGCCAGCAGCTTTACCGGGGACACCGGGGAGCTGTTTTTT
TRBV11-3	NA	TRBJ1-4	NA	CASSPPSGREEKLFF	TGTGCCAGCAGCCCGCCCTCGGGTCGAGAGGAAAAACTGTTTTTT
TRBV9	TRBD2	TRBJ2-1	NA	CASSDTSGYNEQFF	TGTGCCAGCAGCGATACTAGCGGATACAATGAGCAGTTCTTC
TRBV30	NA	TRBJ1-3	NA	CACSGGAGNTIYF	TGTGCCTGCAGTGGAGGGGCTGGAAACACCATATATTTT
TRBV7-2	NA	TRBJ2-7	NA	CASSPIIYEQYF	TGTGCCAGCAGCCCTATAATTTACGAGCAGTACTTC
TRBV5-1	TRBD1	TRBJ1-4	NA	CASKLWGTATNEKLFF	TGCGCCAGCAAGTTGTGGGGGACAGCAACTAATGAAAAACTGTTTTTT
TRBV30	TRBD1	TRBJ1-2	once	CAWSGTGNSYGYTF	TGTGCCTGGAGTGGGACAGGGAACAGCTATGGCTACACCTTC
TRBV5-5	NA	TRBJ1-5	few	CASSYSFDSTDQPQHF	TGTGCCAGCAGCTACTCCTTTGACAGTACTGATCAGCCCCAGCATTTT
TRBV7-9	NA	TRBJ1-2	few	CASSGRTERDNYGYTF	TGTGCCAGCAGCGGGCGGACAGAAAGGGATAACTATGGCTACACCTTC
TRBV30	TRBD2	TRBJ2-5	NA	CAWSAKLAGVETQYF	TGTGCCTGGAGTGCCAAACTAGCGGGAGTAGAGACCCAGTACTTC
TRBV2	TRBD1	TRBJ1-5	few	CASSDRTGGVQPQHF	TGTGCCAGCAGTGATCGGACAGGGGGCGTTCAGCCCCAGCATTTT
TRBV7-8	NA	TRBJ2-7	NA	CATAGQSDYEQYF	TGTGCCACCGCAGGACAGTCAGACTACGAGCAGTACTTC
TRBV15	NA	TRBJ2-5	NA	CATSPVGEGETQYF	TGTGCCACCAGTCCCGTCGGAGAAGGAGAGACCCAGTACTTC
TRBV30	NA	TRBJ2-2	NA	CAWSTGNTGELFF	TGTGCCTGGAGTACGGGGAACACCGGGGAGCTGTTTTTT
TRBV9	NA	TRBJ2-6	few	CASSVAKGLNHNFGGANVLTF	TGTGCCAGCAGCGTAGCTAAGGGACTCAACCATAATTTCGGTGGGGCCAACGTCCTGACTTTC
TRBV2	TRBD2	TRBJ2-7	NA	CASSAASGPAYEQYF	TGTGCCAGCAGTGCGGCTAGCGGGCCAGCCTACGAGCAGTACTTC
TRBV10-3	NA	TRBJ2-5	NA	CAISESNQGAETQYF	TGTGCCATCAGTGAGTCGAATCAGGGTGCGGAGACCCAGTACTTC
TRBV28	NA	TRBJ1-1	NA	CASSLRVGEAEAFF	TGTGCCAGCAGTTTGCGGGTTGGGGAAGCTGAAGCTTTCTTT
TRBV5-1	NA	TRBJ1-1	NA	CASSPEKTGMNTEAFF	TGCGCCAGCAGCCCGGAGAAAACAGGGATGAACACTGAAGCTTTCTTT
TRBV5-8	NA	TRBJ1-1	NA	CASSLVATEAFF	TGTGCCAGCAGCTTGGTGGCAACGGAAGCTTTCTTT
TRBV7-6	NA	TRBJ1-5	NA	CASSPGRLNQPQHF	TGTGCCAGCAGCCCGGGACGTTTGAATCAGCCCCAGCATTTT
TRBV4-3	NA	TRBJ1-4	NA	CASSQGAPLREGASEKLFF	TGCGCCAGCAGCCAAGGTGCCCCACTGAGGGAAGGTGCGAGTGAAAAACTGTTTTTT
TRBV19	NA	TRBJ1-1	NA	CATIDREAFF	TGTGCCACCATCGACAGGGAAGCTTTCTTT
TRBV6-1	NA	TRBJ2-3	NA	CAIVGDLTGDTQYF	TGTGCCATAGTAGGGGACCTGACTGGGGATACGCAGTATTTT
TRBV10-3	TRBD2	TRBJ2-2	NA	CAISPTSGNTGELFF	TGTGCCATCAGTCCGACTAGCGGGAACACCGGGGAGCTGTTTTTT
TRBV6-1	NA	TRBJ1-5	few	CASTVGWGQPQHF	TGTGCCAGCACGGTGGGTTGGGGTCAGCCCCAGCATTTT
TRBV5-1	NA	TRBJ2-3	once	CASSLAVQGSTDTQYF	TGCGCCAGCAGCTTGGCCGTCCAGGGATCTACAGATACGCAGTATTTT
TRBV5-1	TRBD2	TRBJ2-7	NA	CASSVASGRFAEQYF	TGCGCCAGCAGCGTGGCTAGCGGGAGGTTCGCCGAGCAGTACTTC